This T cell receptor beta chain comes out of a study of T cells in tuberculosis. Whole-study context: This South African cohort compared adolescents with or without latent tuberculosis against adults with active tuberculosis. Regarding the study as a whole: The TCR-beta difference was not significant; alpha differences partly reflected length.

After removal of 9 bases from V and 0 bases from J, the junction contained 8 bases not matched to a gene. CDR3 length equals 16 residues. Germline assignment: CDR1 LNHDA and CDR2 SQIVND (reference sequence). As to this clone: Its antigen is unidentified.

Time point of the sample: new active TB diagnosis, blood taken before or within 7 days of starting treatment. Included patients were adults of at least 18, HIV-seronegative, South African. On average approximately 100,000 T cells per donor were immunosequenced. Generated by immunoSEQ multiplex PCR, the TCRdb table keeps only in-frame clones and is missing some. Seen here are about 30,000 clones, about 90% observed once, and the top ten hold approximately 6.2%. The sequences come from PBMCs, collected at tuberculosis diagnosis. This TCR was sampled from an adult with tuberculosis. The chain employs TRBV19 and TRBJ1-5; 10 bases are a match to TRBD1. The CDR3 region has the DNA TGTGCCAGCGCCGGGACAGGGGCTTCTAGCAATCAGCCCCAGCATTTT. This sequence encodes CASAGTGASSNQPQHF.